This paragraph covers one T cell receptor beta chain sequence. The antigen is unknown. The entry originates in a study of T-cell memory formation after mild COVID-19. TCRdb reanalysed the 5' RACE reads using MiXCR and keeps one entry per CDR3 protein. The table shows 25,000 to 35,000 distinct CDR3 sequences, with roughly 7% occurring only once. Points from the study as a whole: Among CD4+ contracting clones, most were CM and EM, and CD8+ ones EMRA.

This clonotype originated in an adult woman who had mild COVID-19 (a few samples of this study predate the infection). Cell type and time point are not known. The sample taken for sequencing was PBMCs or a T cell subset sorted from them (not recorded which).

This chain's CDR3 is CSARGWVGPRETQYF. CDR3 DNA: TGCAGTGCTAGAGGATGGGTGGGCCCGCGGGAGACCCAGTACTTC. This chain connects TRBV20-1 to TRBJ2-5; no clear D gene. The V end lost 1 base, the J end lost 5 bases, and 17 bases lay between the germline ends. Germline V CDR1 and CDR2: DFQATT, SNEGSKA (reference sequence). The CDR3 is 15 amino acids.